This paragraph reports one T cell receptor (beta chain). Its antigen is currently unknown. Described treatment: over 15 received Ad26.COV2.S at low or high dose, single or two shots; roughly 5 received placebo; per-sample allocation not given. Specimens were obtained on day 63 following the first vaccine or placebo injection. This specimen comes from a study of Ad26.COV2.S vaccination and SARS-CoV-2 variants. As for the study in general: Enrollment placed the donor in the COV1001 Ad26.COV2.S trial arm. The study gave Ad26.COV2.S intramuscularly, once or twice 56 days apart.

Profiled with immunoSEQ multiplex PCR; TCRdb holds only in-frame clones, not every one. There are hundreds of thousands of clones in the sample; roughly 90% occur only once, and approximately 1.5% lies in the top ten. The study's findings and limits: Comparability of non-spike TCR breadth was observed across vaccine and placebo recipients.

The TCR was taken from a person between 18 and 60 years old who received the Ad26.COV2.S COVID-19 vaccine or a placebo. The specimen was peripheral blood, collected in a trial of Ad26.COV2.S vaccine versus placebo.

CDR3 sequence (DNA): TGTGCCAGCAGCGTCTGGGACAGCGCTAACTATGGCTACACCTTC. Amino acids: CASSVWDSANYGYTF. The chain uses TRBV9 and TRBJ1-2, with 7 bases fitting TRBD1. CDR3 size: 15 residues. Germline CDR1 SGDLS, CDR2 YYNGEE. V dropped 2 bases and J dropped 0; count of bases not matched to a gene: 4.